This T cell receptor (beta chain) was observed in a study of blood T cell repertoires in COVID-19. Study background: Sample material is recorded as cDNA or gDNA derived from T cells, B-cell-depleted T cells, or PBMCs.

Participants were aged about 18 to 90 years, lived in under 30 US areas, and enrolled virtually. The CDR3 is made up of 15 amino acids. Trimming cost V 6 bases and J 3 bases; bases outside gene matches: 9. The germline V gene encodes CDR1 MDHEN and CDR2 SYDVKM. This clone is a singleton in its sample. In the source study's methods: Amplifying reference gene primers gave estimates of nucleated cell counts. The table came from immunoSEQ multiplex PCR; TCRdb's copy has only in-frame clones and leaves some out. Clonal size and the V and J genes are those of that table, whereas D and trimming came from the DNA. This table holds hundreds of thousands of clones, 80% to 90% found once.

Material: PBMCs or T cells enriched from blood (not recorded which). This TCR was recovered from a young man who had recovered from COVID-19. The chain is built from TRBV28 and TRBJ2-7, with 9 positions matching TRBD2. CDR3 bases: TGTGCCAGCAGCCCCCCGCGGGAGGGCCGCTACGAGCAGTACTTC. As protein: CASSPPREGRYEQYF. Drawing the rest from reference TRBV28 and TRBJ2-7, the complete variable domain is DVKVTQSSRYLVKRTGEKVFLECVQDMDHENMFWYRQDPGLGLRLIYFSYDVKMKEKGDIPEGYSVSREKKERFSLILESASTNQTSMYLCASSPPREGRYEQYFGPGTRLTVT.